Below are 9 T cell receptor beta chains sequenced from a single sample in a study of neurological immune-mediated disorders. MiXCR, applied by TCRdb to the 5' RACE reads, yields one record per CDR3 protein. The table includes about 49,000 distinct CDR3 sequences, 9% to 10% detected once. Noted time point: longitudinal time-point 1 (baseline). The sample consisted of PBMCs. Receptor source: a woman aged 40 to 50 in good health.

This clonotype was seen ten or more times. The chain has TRBV6-2 or TRBV6-3 and TRBJ1-1; the D gene is possibly TRBD1 (6 bases). CDR1 is MNHEY, CDR2 SVGEGT, per germline. Trimming removed 7 bases from V and 1 base from J, with 13 bases in between. The CDR3 consists of 14 residues. CDR3 sequence (DNA): TGTGCCAGCATCCAGGAGGGGGGGAACACTGAAGCTTTCTTT. Translation gives CASIQEGGNTEAFF.

This clonotype was recorded many times. The V and J genes are TRBV6-5 and TRBJ1-1; weak D call: TRBD1 (5 bases). This CDR3 comprises 14 residues. Germline CDR1 reads MNHEY; CDR2 reads SVGAGI. V was pared by 6 bases and J by 1 base, with 12 bases between. The CDR3 loop reads CASSGGRGNTEAFF. The DNA for the CDR3 is TGTGCCAGCAGCGGAGGGAGGGGGAACACTGAAGCTTTCTTT.

This clonotype was recorded at least ten times. The CDR3 reads CASSQDLGQLGNNEQFF. The CDR3 nucleotides are TGCGCCAGCAGCCAAGATTTGGGACAGTTGGGTAACAATGAGCAGTTCTTC. The rearrangement links TRBV4-3 to TRBJ2-1; 7 bases are a match to TRBD1. Germline V gene data show CDR1 as LGHNA and CDR2 as YSLEER. The CDR3 runs to 17 residues. The ends lost 0 bases at V and 5 bases at J; junction bases unmatched: 10.

V and J are TRBV21-1 and TRBJ2-7; the listed D gene, TRBD1, was not tested against the DNA. TRBV21-1 is labeled a pseudogene. This CDR3 comprises 16 residues. The CDR3 spells CASSKGQGATPYEQYF. In DNA, the CDR3 is TGTGCCAGCAGCAAAGGTCAGGGGGCCACCCCCTACGAGCAGTACTTC.

This clonotype was observed many times. This chain uses TRBV7-3 with TRBJ2-7, with D maybe TRBD2 (5 bases). Trimming cost V 4 bases and J 4 bases, with 11 bases left between them. Germline values: CDR1 SGHTA, CDR2 FQGTGA. This CDR3 contains 13 residues. The CDR3 region has the DNA TGTGCCAGCAGCTCCCCCGGGATTTACGAGCAGTACTTC. As protein: CASSSPGIYEQYF.

This clonotype was detected only a few times. The V gene is TRBV3-1, the J gene TRBJ1-6; D unclear. The V and J ends lost 2 bases and 9 bases respectively, with 14 bases between them. The CDR3 is 15 residues long. Germline CDR1 is LGHDT and CDR2 is YNNKEL (reference sequence). CDR3 protein: CASSQKLRVGSPLHF. For the CDR3, the DNA is TGTGCCAGCAGCCAAAAGCTACGAGTTGGTTCACCCCTCCACTTT.

This clonotype was seen ten or more times. The rearrangement links TRBV21-1 to TRBJ2-7; the D call TRBD1 from the table was never checked on the DNA. TRBV21-1 has pseudogene status. CDR3 length equals 16 residues. The CDR3 DNA follows: TGTGCCAGCAGCAAAGCGACGGGGGAAGTGGGGTACGAGCAGTACTTC. This encodes CASSKATGEVGYEQYF.

This clonotype was seen at least ten times. The chain has TRBV4-1 and TRBJ1-6; the match to TRBD1 covers 7 bases. Germline V lookup: CDR1 MGHRA, CDR2 YSYEKL. Trimming took 4 bases from V and 9 from J; bases not matched to a gene: 12. The CDR3 loop spans 16 amino acids. CDR3 DNA: TGCGCCAGCAGCCTAGAATTATTAAGGGACAGTTCACCCCTCCACTTT. Its protein product is CASSLELLRDSSPLHF.

This clonotype was counted ten times or more. This chain connects TRBV5-1 to TRBJ1-2, with no clear D. Germline loops: CDR1 SGHRS, CDR2 YFSETQ. The CDR3 covers 15 residues. V was shortened by 2 bases and J by 0 bases, with 11 bases between the two germline ends. This CDR3 reads CASSFQGEANYGYTF. CDR3 nucleotide sequence: TGCGCCAGCAGCTTTCAAGGAGAAGCTAACTATGGCTACACCTTC.